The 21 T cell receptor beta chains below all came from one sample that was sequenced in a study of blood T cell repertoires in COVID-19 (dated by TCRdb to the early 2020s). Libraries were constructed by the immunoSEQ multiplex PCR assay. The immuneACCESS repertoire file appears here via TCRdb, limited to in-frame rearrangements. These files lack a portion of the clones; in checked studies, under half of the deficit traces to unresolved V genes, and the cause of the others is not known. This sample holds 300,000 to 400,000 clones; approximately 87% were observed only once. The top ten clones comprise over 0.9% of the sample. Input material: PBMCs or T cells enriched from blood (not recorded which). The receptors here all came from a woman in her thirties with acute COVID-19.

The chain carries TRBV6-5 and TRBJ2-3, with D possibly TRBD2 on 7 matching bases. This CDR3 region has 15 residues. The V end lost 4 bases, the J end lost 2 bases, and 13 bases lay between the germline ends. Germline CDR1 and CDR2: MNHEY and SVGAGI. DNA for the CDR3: TGTGCCAGCAGTTGGGGCGGGGGCCTCACAGATACGCAGTATTTT. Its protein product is CASSWGGGLTDTQYF.

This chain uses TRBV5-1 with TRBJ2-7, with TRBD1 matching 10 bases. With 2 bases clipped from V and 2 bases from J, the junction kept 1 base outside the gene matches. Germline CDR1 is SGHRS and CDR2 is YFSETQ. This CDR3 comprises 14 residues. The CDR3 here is CASSLDRGPYEQYF. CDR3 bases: TGCGCCAGCAGCTTAGACAGGGGGCCCTACGAGCAGTACTTC.

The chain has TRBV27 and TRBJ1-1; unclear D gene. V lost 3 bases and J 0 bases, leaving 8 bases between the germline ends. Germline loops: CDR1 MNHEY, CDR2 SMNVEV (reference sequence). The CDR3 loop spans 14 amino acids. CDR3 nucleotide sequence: TGTGCCAGCAGTTTGGGCCCTGTGAACACTGAAGCTTTCTTT. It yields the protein CASSLGPVNTEAFF.

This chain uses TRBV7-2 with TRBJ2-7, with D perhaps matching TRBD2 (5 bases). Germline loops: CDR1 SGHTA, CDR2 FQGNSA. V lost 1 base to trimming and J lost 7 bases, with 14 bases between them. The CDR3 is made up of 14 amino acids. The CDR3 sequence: CASSLVAISGEQYF. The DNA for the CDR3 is TGTGCCAGCAGCTTAGTAGCTATCTCGGGGGAGCAGTACTTC.

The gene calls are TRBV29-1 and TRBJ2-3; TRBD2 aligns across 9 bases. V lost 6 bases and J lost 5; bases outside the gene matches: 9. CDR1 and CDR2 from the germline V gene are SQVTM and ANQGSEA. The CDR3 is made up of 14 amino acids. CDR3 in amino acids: CSVSPWRGGDTQYF. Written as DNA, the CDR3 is TGCAGCGTAAGCCCCTGGCGGGGGGGAGATACGCAGTATTTT.

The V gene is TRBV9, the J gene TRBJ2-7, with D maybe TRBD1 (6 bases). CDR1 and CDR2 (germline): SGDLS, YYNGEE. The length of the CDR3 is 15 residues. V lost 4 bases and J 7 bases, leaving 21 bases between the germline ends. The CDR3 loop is CASSRTGQGLREQYF. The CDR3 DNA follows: TGTGCCAGCAGCCGCACCGGTCAGGGGCTGAGAGAGCAGTACTTC.

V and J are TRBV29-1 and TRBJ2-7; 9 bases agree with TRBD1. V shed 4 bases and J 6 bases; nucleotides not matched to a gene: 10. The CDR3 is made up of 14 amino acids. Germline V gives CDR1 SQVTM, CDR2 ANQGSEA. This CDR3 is CSVGLTGGVFEQYF. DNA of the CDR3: TGCAGCGTTGGGTTGACAGGGGGAGTCTTCGAGCAGTACTTC.

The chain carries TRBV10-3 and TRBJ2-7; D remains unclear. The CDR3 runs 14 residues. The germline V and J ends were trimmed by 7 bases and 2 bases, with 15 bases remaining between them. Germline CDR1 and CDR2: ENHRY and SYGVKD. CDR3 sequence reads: CAINPNRGPYEQYF. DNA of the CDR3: TGTGCCATCAATCCAAATAGAGGTCCCTACGAGCAGTACTTC.

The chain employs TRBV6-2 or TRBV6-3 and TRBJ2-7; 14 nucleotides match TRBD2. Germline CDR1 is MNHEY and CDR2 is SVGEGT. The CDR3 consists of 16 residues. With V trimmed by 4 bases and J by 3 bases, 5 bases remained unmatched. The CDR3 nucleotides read TGTGCCAGCAGTTTTCGACTAGCGGGGGGGATCTACGAGCAGTACTTC. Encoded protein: CASSFRLAGGIYEQYF.

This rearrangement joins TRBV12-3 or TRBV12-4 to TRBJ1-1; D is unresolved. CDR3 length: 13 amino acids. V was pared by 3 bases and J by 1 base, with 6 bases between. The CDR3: CASSFIRNTEAFF. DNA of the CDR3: TGTGCCAGCAGTTTTATTCGGAACACTGAAGCTTTCTTT.

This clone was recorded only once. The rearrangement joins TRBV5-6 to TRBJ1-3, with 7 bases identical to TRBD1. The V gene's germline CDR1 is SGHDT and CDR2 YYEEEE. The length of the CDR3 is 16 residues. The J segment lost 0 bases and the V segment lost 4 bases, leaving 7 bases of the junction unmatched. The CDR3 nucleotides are TGTGCCAGCAGCAGGCGACAGGGCAGCTCTGGAAACACCATATATTTT. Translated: CASSRRQGSSGNTIYF.

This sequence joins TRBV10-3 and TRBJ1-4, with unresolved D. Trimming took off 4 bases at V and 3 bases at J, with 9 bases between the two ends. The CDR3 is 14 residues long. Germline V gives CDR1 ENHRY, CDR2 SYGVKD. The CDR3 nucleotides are TGTGCCATCAGTGCGACAAACCCTAATGAAAAACTGTTTTTT. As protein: CAISATNPNEKLFF.

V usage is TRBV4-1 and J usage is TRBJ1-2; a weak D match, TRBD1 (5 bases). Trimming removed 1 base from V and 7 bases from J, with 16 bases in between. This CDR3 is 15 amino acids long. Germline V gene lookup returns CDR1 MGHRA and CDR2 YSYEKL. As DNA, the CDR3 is TGCGCCAGCAGCCAAGTATTCCCGGACATCGTTGGCTACACCTTC. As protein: CASSQVFPDIVGYTF.

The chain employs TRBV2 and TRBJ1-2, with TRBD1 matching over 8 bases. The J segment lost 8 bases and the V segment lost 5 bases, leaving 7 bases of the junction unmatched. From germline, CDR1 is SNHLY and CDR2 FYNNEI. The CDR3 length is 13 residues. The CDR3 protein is CASSRTGTYGYTF. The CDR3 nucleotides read TGTGCCAGCAGTAGGACAGGGACCTACGGCTACACCTTC.

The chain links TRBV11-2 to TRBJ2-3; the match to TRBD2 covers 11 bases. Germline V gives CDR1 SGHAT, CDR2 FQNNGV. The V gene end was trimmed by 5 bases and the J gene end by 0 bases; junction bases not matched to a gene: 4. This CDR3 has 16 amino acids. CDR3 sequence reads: CASSPRTSGSTDTQYF. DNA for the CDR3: TGTGCCAGCAGCCCCAGGACTAGCGGGAGCACAGATACGCAGTATTTT.

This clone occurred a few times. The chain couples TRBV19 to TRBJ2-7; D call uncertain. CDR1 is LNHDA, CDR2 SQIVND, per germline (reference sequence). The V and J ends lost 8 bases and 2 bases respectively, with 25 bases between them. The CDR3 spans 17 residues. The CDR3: CASSPSGGWKATYEQYF. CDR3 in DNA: TGTGCCAGTTCGCCGTCGGGTGGGTGGAAGGCGACCTACGAGCAGTACTTC.

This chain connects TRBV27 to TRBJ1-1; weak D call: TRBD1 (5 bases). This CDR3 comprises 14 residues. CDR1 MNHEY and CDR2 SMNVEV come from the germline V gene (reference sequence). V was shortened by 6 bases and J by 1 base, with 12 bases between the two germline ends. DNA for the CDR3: TGTGCCAGCAGCCTATCGGGGGAGAACACTGAAGCTTTCTTT. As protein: CASSLSGENTEAFF.

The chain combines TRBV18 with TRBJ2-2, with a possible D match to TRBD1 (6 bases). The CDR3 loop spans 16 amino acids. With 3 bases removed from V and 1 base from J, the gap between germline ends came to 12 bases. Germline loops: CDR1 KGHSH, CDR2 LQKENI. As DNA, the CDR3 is TGTGCCAGCTCACCCTATTCGGGACAGAACACCGGGGAGCTGTTTTTT. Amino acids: CASSPYSGQNTGELFF.

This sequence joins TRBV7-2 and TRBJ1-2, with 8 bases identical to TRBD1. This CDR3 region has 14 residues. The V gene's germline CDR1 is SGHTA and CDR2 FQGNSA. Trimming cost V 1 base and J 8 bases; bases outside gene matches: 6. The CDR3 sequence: CASSLEPAGGGYTF. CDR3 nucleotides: TGTGCCAGCAGCTTAGAACCGGCAGGGGGCGGCTACACCTTC.

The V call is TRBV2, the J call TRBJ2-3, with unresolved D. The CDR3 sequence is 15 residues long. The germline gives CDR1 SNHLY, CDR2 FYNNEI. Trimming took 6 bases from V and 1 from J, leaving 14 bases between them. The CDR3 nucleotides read TGTGCCAGCAGGCGGAGTGCCGCTCGCACAGATACGCAGTATTTT. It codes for CASRRSAARTDTQYF.

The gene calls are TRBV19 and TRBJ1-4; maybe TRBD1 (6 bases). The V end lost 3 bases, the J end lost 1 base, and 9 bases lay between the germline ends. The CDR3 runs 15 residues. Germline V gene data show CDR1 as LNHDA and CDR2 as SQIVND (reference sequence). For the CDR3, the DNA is TGTGCCAGTAGTATCGTCAGGGGAACTAATGAAAAACTGTTTTTT. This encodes CASSIVRGTNEKLFF.